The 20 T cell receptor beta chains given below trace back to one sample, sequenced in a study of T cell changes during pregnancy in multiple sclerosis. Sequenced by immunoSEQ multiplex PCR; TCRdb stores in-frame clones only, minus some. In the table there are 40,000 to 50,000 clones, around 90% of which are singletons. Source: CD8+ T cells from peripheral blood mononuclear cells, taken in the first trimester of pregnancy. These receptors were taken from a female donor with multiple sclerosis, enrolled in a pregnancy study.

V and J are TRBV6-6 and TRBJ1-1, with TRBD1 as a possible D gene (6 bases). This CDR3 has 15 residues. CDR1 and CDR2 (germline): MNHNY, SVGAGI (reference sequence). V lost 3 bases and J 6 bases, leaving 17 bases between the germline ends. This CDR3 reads CASSYRDIPYPEAFF. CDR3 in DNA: TGTGCCAGCAGTTATAGGGACATCCCATACCCTGAAGCTTTCTTT.

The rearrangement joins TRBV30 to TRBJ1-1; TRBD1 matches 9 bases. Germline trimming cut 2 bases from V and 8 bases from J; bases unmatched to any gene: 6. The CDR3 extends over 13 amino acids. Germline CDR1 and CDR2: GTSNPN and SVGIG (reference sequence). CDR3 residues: CAWSYTGGEEAFF. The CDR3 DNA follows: TGTGCCTGGAGTTACACAGGGGGCGAGGAAGCTTTCTTT.

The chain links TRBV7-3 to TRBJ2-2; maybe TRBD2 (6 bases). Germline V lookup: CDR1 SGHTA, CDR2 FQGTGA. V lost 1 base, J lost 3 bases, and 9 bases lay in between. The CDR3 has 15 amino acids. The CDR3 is CASSLKGLHTGELFF. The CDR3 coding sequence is TGTGCCAGCAGCTTAAAGGGACTCCACACCGGGGAGCTGTTTTTT. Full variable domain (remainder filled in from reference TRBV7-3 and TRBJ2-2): GAGVSQTPSNKVTEKGKYVELRCDPISGHTALYWYRQSLGQGPEFLIYFQGTGAADDSGLPNDRFFAVRPEGSVSTLKIQRTERGDSAVYLCASSLKGLHTGELFFGEGSRLTVL.

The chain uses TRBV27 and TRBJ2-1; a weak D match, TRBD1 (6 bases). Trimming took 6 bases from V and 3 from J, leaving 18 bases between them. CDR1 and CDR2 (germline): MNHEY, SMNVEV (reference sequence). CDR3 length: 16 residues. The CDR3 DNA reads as TGTGCCAGCAGATTCTCCGGACAGTACCTCTACAATGAGCAGTTCTTC. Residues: CASRFSGQYLYNEQFF.

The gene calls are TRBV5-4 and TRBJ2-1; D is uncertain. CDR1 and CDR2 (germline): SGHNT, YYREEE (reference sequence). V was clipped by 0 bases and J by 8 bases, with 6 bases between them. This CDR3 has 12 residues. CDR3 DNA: TGTGCCAGCAGCTTGGCCCTTTATGAGCAGTTCTTC. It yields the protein CASSLALYEQFF.

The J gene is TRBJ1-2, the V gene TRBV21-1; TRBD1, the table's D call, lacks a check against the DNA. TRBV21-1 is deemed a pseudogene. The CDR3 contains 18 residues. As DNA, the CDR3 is TGTGCCAGCAGCAAAGCGCGGACAGGGAGCCCCGCTAACTATGGCTACACCTTC. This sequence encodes CASSKARTGSPANYGYTF.

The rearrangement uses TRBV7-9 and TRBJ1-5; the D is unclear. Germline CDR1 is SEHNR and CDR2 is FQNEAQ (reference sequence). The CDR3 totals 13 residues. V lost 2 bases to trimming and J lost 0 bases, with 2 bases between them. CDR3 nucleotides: TGTGCCAGCAGCTTACTTAGCAATCAGCCCCAGCATTTT. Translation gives CASSLLSNQPQHF.

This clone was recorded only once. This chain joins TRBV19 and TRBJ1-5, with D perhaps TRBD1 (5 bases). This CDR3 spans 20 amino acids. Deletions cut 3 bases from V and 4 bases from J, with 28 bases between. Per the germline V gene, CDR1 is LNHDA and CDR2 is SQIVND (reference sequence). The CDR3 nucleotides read TGTGCCAGTAGTATGCCCCCTGGAGGGCAGGGCAAACCTTATAATCAGCCCCAGCATTTT. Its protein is CASSMPPGGQGKPYNQPQHF. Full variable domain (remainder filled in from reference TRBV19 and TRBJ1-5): DGGITQSPKYLFRKEGQNVTLSCEQNLNHDAMYWYRQDPGQGLRLIYYSQIVNDFQKGDIAEGYSVSREKKESFPLTVTSAQKNPTAFYLCASSMPPGGQGKPYNQPQHFGDGTRLSIL.

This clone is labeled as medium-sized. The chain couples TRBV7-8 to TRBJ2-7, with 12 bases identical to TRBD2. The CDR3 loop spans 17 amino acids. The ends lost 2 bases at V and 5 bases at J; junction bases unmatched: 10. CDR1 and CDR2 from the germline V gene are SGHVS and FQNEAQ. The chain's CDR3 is CASSLTPTSGGLHEQYF. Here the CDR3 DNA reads TGTGCCAGCAGCTTAACCCCGACTAGCGGGGGCCTCCACGAGCAGTACTTC.

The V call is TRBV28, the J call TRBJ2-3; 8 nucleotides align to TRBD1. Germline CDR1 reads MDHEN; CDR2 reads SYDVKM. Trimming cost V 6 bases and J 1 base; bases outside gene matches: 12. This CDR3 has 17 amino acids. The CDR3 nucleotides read TGTGCCAGCAGCCGGAGACAGGGGCGAGCTGGCACAGATACGCAGTATTTT. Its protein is CASSRRQGRAGTDTQYF. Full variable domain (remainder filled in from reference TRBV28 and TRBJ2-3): DVKVTQSSRYLVKRTGEKVFLECVQDMDHENMFWYRQDPGLGLRLIYFSYDVKMKEKGDIPEGYSVSREKKERFSLILESASTNQTSMYLCASSRRQGRAGTDTQYFGPGTRLTVL.

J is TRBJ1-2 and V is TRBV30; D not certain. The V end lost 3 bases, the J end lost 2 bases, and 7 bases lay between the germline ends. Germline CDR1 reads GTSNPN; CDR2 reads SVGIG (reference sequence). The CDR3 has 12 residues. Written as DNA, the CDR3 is TGTGCCTGGAGCCCCTCCAACTATGGCTACACCTTC. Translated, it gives CAWSPSNYGYTF.

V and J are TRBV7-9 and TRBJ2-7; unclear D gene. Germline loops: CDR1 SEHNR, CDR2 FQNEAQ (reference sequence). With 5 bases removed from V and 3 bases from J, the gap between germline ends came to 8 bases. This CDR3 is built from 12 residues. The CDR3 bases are TGTGCCAGCAGCCCCTGGAGCTACGAGCAGTACTTC. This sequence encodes CASSPWSYEQYF.

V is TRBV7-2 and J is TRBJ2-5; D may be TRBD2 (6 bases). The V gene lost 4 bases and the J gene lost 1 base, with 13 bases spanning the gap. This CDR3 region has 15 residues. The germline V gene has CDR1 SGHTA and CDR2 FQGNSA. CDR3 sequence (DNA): TGTGCCAGCAGCTCCCCCCGAGCGGGCCAAGAGACCCAGTACTTC. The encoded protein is CASSSPRAGQETQYF.

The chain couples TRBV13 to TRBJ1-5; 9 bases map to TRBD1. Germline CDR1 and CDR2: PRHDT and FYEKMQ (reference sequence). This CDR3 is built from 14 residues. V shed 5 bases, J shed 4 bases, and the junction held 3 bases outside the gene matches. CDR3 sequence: CASSQGTGNQPQHF. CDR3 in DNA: TGTGCCAGCAGCCAGGGGACAGGGAATCAGCCCCAGCATTTT.

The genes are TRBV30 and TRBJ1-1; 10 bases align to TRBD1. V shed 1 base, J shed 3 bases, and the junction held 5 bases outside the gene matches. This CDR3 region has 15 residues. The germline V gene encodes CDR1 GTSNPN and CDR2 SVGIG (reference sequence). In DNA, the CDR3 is TGTGCCTGGAGTGACGGACAGGGGGACTACACTGAAGCTTTCTTT. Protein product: CAWSDGQGDYTEAFF.

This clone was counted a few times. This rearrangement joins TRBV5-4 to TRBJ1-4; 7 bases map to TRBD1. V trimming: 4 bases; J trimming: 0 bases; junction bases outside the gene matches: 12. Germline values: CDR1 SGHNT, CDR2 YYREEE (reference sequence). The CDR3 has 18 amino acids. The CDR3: CASSQRKTGWTTNEKLFF. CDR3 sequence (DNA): TGTGCCAGCAGCCAGAGAAAGACAGGGTGGACAACTAATGAAAAACTGTTTTTT.

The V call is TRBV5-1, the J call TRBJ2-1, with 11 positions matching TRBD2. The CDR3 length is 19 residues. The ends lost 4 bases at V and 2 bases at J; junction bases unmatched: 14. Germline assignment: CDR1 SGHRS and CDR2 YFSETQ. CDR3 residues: CASSKGLAGTLSTYNEQFF. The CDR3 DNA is TGCGCCAGCAGCAAAGGACTAGCGGGTACCCTAAGCACCTACAATGAGCAGTTCTTC.

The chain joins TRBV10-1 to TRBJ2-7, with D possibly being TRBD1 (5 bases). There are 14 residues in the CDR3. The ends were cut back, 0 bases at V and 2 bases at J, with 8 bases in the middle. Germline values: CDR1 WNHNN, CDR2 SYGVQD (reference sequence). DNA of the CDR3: TGCGCCAGCAGTGAGTCGAAAGGGGCCTACGAGCAGTACTTC. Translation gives CASSESKGAYEQYF.

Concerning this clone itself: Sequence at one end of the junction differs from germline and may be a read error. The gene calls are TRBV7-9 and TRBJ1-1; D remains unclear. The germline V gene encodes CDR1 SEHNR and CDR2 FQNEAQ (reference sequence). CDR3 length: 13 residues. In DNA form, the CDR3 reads TGTGCCAGCATGACACCGCTAGCTCAGGAAGTTTTCTTT. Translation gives CASMTPLAQEVFF.

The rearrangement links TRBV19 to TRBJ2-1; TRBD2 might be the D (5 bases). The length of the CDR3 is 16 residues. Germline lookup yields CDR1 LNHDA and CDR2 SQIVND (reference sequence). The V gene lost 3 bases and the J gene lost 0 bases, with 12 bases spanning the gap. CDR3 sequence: CASSMVSGISYNEQFF. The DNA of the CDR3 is TGTGCCAGTAGTATGGTGAGCGGCATCTCCTACAATGAGCAGTTCTTC.